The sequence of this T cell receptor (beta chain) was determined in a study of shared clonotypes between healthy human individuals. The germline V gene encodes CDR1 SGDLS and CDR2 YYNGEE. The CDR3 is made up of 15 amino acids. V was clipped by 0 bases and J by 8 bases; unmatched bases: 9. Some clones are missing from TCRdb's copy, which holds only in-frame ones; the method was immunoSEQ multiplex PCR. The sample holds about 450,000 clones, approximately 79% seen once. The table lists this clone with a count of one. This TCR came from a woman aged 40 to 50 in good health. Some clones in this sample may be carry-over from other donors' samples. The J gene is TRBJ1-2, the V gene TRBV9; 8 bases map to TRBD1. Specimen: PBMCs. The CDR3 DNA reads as TGTGCCAGCAGCGTAGCGACAACAGGGGGTTGGGGCTACACCTTC. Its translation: CASSVATTGGWGYTF.